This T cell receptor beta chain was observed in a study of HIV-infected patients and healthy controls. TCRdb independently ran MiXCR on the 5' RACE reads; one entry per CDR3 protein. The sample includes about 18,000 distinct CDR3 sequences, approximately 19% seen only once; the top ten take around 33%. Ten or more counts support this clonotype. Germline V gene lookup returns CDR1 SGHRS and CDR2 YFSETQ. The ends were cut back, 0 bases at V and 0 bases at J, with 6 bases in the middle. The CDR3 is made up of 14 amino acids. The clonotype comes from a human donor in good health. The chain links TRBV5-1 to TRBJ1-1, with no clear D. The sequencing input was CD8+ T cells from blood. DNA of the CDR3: TGCGCCAGCAGCTTGGGCGTGATGAACACTGAAGCTTTCTTT. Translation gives CASSLGVMNTEAFF.